The next 30 T cell receptor beta chains were all read from a single sample in a study of T cells in Graves' hyperthyroidism and ophthalmopathy (dated by TCRdb to the late 2010s). Libraries were made using multiplex PCR. The sequencing machine was an Illumina HiSeq 2000. The TCR beta CDR3 regions were amplified from the RNA transcripts. For the first round of RT-PCR on the TCR CDR3, the HTBI primer set was used together with the Qiagen OneStep RT-PCR kit. TCRdb reworked the public reads: Q25 trimming with fastp, MiXCR clone assembly, productive beta chains retained. Rows are unified per CDR3 protein, each entry keeping the most common DNA and genes. The sample table lists some 270,000 distinct CDR3 sequences, 10% to 15% of them with a count of one. The top ten hold 7.8% of the sample. The sample comprised blood. These TCRs come from a woman in her twenties or thirties with Graves' hyperthyroidism that later progressed to Graves' ophthalmopathy.

This clonotype was counted at least ten times. The chain has TRBV28 and TRBJ2-3; 7 bases align to TRBD2. V was clipped by 4 bases and J by 2 bases; unmatched bases: 9. Germline CDR1 MDHEN, CDR2 SYDVKM. The CDR3 consists of 16 residues. The DNA for the CDR3 is TGTGCCAGCAGTTATATTCGCGGGAGTACCACAGATACGCAGTATTTT. As protein: CASSYIRGSTTDTQYF.

This clonotype has at least ten counts. The chain employs TRBV18 and TRBJ1-2; D is uncertain. V lost 0 bases, J lost 9 bases, and 8 bases lay in between. The germline gives CDR1 KGHSH, CDR2 LQKENI. The CDR3 covers 12 residues. CDR3 bases: TGTGCCAGCTCACCACCGGGGTACAGCTACACCTTC. Translating gives CASSPPGYSYTF. The whole variable domain, filled in from reference TRBV18 and TRBJ1-2, reads NAGVMQNPRHLVRRRGQEARLRCSPMKGHSHVYWYRQLPEEGLKFMVYLQKENIIDESGMPKERFSAEFPKEGPSILRIQQVVRGDSAAYFCASSPPGYSYTFGSGTRLTVV.

On this clonotype: This could be a read error, since a much larger clone is one nucleotide away. The V and J genes are TRBV28 and TRBJ2-1, with 11 bases aligning to TRBD2. Germline-derived CDR1 and CDR2 are MDHEN and SYDVKM. CDR3 length: 16 amino acids. As DNA, the CDR3 is TGTGCCAGCAGCACGGTTTTGTTAGCGGGAGGGAATGGGCAGTTCTTC. Amino acids: CASSTVLLAGGNGQFF.

A word on this clonotype: A much larger clone sits a single nucleotide away, making a read error possible. J is TRBJ2-7 and V is TRBV30, with 7 positions matching TRBD2. V trimming: 5 bases; J trimming: 6 bases; junction bases outside the gene matches: 13. The CDR3 sequence is 14 residues long. Germline-derived CDR1 and CDR2 are GTSNPN and SVGIG (reference sequence). CDR3 nucleotides: TGTGCCTGGTGTATCGCGGCGGGAGTTGCCGAGCAGTACTTC. Protein product: CAWCIAAGVAEQYF.

This clonotype was seen many times. J is TRBJ2-2 and V is TRBV2; perhaps TRBD1 as D (6 bases). The ends were cut back, 6 bases at V and 6 bases at J, with 17 bases in the middle. The CDR3 contains 15 residues. Germline CDR1 SNHLY, CDR2 FYNNEI. CDR3 region: CASRGNRAGPGELFF. The CDR3 bases are TGTGCCAGCAGGGGTAACAGGGCCGGTCCCGGGGAGCTGTTTTTT.

The rearrangement uses TRBV25-1 and TRBJ1-4; D uncertain. Germline V gene lookup returns CDR1 MGHDK and CDR2 SYGVNS. There are 13 residues in the CDR3. Between the trimmed V and J ends, which lost 3 bases and 7 bases, there was a span of 9 bases. CDR3 DNA: TGTGCCAGCAGTGATCTAGGGAGTGAAAAACTGTTTTTT. It translates to CASSDLGSEKLFF.

The sample holds a few counts of this clonotype. Being one base from a much bigger clone, this may be a read error. The chain combines TRBV4-2 with TRBJ1-5; D gene uncertain. The CDR3 is 16 residues long. Germline V gene lookup returns CDR1 LGHNA and CDR2 YNFKEQ. The CDR3 coding sequence is TGTGCCAGCAGCCAAGATTACGGTTATAGCAATGAGCCCCAGCATTTT. Translation gives CASSQDYGYSNEPQHF.

This clonotype was counted ten times or more. The chain links TRBV15 to TRBJ2-2; 9 bases align to TRBD2. The V gene's germline CDR1 is LNHNV and CDR2 YYDKDF (reference sequence). J gave up 5 bases and V 4 bases, and 8 bases lay outside the gene matches. This CDR3 contains 16 residues. The CDR3 reads CATSTVAGVLTGELFF. The CDR3 DNA is TGTGCCACCAGCACGGTAGCGGGAGTATTAACCGGGGAGCTGTTTTTT.

This clonotype was seen many times. The J gene is TRBJ2-3, the V gene TRBV28; 7 bases map to TRBD2. CDR1 and CDR2 from the germline V gene are MDHEN and SYDVKM. The CDR3 has 16 amino acids. Trimming took 4 bases from V and 2 from J; bases not matched to a gene: 9. The CDR3 DNA reads TGTGCCAGCAGTTCCCGAGCGGGGCCCCTCACAGATACGCAGTATTTT. It specifies CASSSRAGPLTDTQYF.

This clonotype was seen at least ten times. The V and J genes are TRBV30 and TRBJ1-2; no firm D call. The germline V gene encodes CDR1 GTSNPN and CDR2 SVGIG (reference sequence). This CDR3 region has 12 residues. V was clipped by 3 bases and J by 5 bases, with 10 bases between them. As DNA, the CDR3 is TGTGCCTGGAGCCTAAACTGGTATGGCTACACCTTC. It yields the protein CAWSLNWYGYTF.

This clonotype occurred many times. The chain couples TRBV30 to TRBJ2-7, with 8 bases lining up with TRBD2. The CDR3 is made up of 14 amino acids. The germline V gene encodes CDR1 GTSNPN and CDR2 SVGIG (reference sequence). Losses at the gene ends were 5 bases for V and 4 bases for J; bases not matched to a gene: 10. CDR3 in amino acids: CAWHQASGPYEQYF. Written as DNA, the CDR3 is TGTGCCTGGCACCAGGCTAGCGGGCCTTACGAGCAGTACTTC.

Remarks on this clonotype: At one end the junction does not follow the germline gene, possibly because of a read error. V usage is TRBV4-1 and J usage is TRBJ2-7; possibly TRBD2 for D (5 bases). Looked up from germline, CDR1 is MGHRA and CDR2 is YSYEKL. The length of the CDR3 is 18 residues. For the CDR3, the DNA is TGCGCCGGCAGCCAATTCGACGGTGTGGGAGCCCGCTTCTACGAGCAGTACTTC. It yields the protein CAGSQFDGVGARFYEQYF.

This clonotype appeared many times. Here the CDR3 DNA reads TGTGCCAGCAGTTACGGGAGGACTAGCGGGAGGGGAGAGGAGACCCAGTACTTC. Its protein product is CASSYGRTSGRGEETQYF. The chain has TRBV6-6 and TRBJ2-5; TRBD2 aligns across 15 bases. This CDR3 has 18 residues. Germline V gene sequence: CDR1 MNHNY, CDR2 SVGAGI (reference sequence). V lost 2 bases to trimming and J lost 5 bases; unmatched junction nucleotides: 9.

The rearrangement uses TRBV12-3 or TRBV12-4 and TRBJ2-5; D uncertain. V lost 5 bases and J 5 bases, leaving 9 bases between the germline ends. CDR3 length: 12 amino acids. Written as DNA, the CDR3 is TGTGCCAGCAGTCTGTACAAGGAGACCCAGTACTTC. Residues: CASSLYKETQYF.

This clonotype was observed at least ten times. The chain employs TRBV2 and TRBJ2-7, with TRBD2 matching over 11 bases. Trimming removed 1 base from V and 3 bases from J; junction bases left unmatched: 5. The CDR3 runs 16 residues. Germline CDR1 is SNHLY and CDR2 is FYNNEI. In DNA form, the CDR3 reads TGTGCCAGCAGTGAAGTCGAACTAGCGGGAGACTACGAGCAGTACTTC. This translates into CASSEVELAGDYEQYF.

This clonotype was recorded many times. The V call is TRBV3-1, the J call TRBJ2-5; D may be TRBD1 (6 bases). V lost 5 bases and J lost 5, with 9 bases in between. The CDR3 is made up of 12 amino acids. Germline values: CDR1 LGHDT, CDR2 YNNKEL (reference sequence). CDR3 sequence: CASSNTGETQYF. The CDR3 DNA reads TGTGCCAGCAGCAATACAGGGGAGACCCAGTACTTC.

This clonotype was counted ten times or more. The CDR3 DNA is TGTGCCAGCAGCCAGGGTTTAGCGGGAGGGTACAATGAGCAGTTCTTC. This translates into CASSQGLAGGYNEQFF. J is TRBJ2-1 and V is TRBV3-1; 11 bases are a match to TRBD2. The CDR3 consists of 16 residues. Germline V gene lookup returns CDR1 LGHDT and CDR2 YNNKEL (reference sequence). V lost 3 bases to trimming and J lost 4 bases; unmatched junction nucleotides: 5.

This clonotype was seen at least ten times. V usage is TRBV28 and J usage is TRBJ1-5; the D gene is possibly TRBD1 (6 bases). Germline assignment: CDR1 MDHEN and CDR2 SYDVKM. V gave up 2 bases and J gave up 1 base, with 24 bases separating them. The CDR3 totals 20 residues. The CDR3 protein is CASSLDPPGRGILSNQPQHF. As DNA, the CDR3 is TGTGCCAGCAGTTTAGACCCCCCCGGGAGGGGGATATTAAGCAATCAGCCCCAGCATTTT.

This clonotype was recorded at least ten times. The rearrangement joins TRBV4-1 to TRBJ1-1; D unresolved. Germline CDR1 is MGHRA and CDR2 is YSYEKL. The CDR3 is 14 amino acids. V gave up 0 bases and J gave up 8 bases, with 13 bases separating them. The CDR3 here is CASSQDLTFGEAFF. The CDR3 coding sequence is TGCGCCAGCAGCCAAGATTTGACATTTGGAGAAGCTTTCTTT.

The chain has TRBV28 and TRBJ2-1; tentatively, D is TRBD2 (5 bases). The CDR3 has 15 amino acids. From germline, CDR1 is MDHEN and CDR2 SYDVKM. Trimming pared 7 bases from V and 4 bases from J, leaving 17 bases between. The CDR3 reads CASKDPGSVYNEQFF. The CDR3 DNA is TGTGCCAGCAAAGATCCGGGGAGCGTATACAATGAGCAGTTCTTC.

CDR3 coding DNA: TGTGCCAGCAGCCAACAGATAAGGGGAACCGGGGCGAACACTGAAGCTTTCTTT. This codes for CASSQQIRGTGANTEAFF. This sequence joins TRBV4-2 and TRBJ1-1; maybe TRBD1 (5 bases). The CDR3 spans 18 residues. Trimming removed 2 bases at V and 1 base at J, with 20 bases between. In germline, CDR1 is LGHNA, CDR2 YNFKEQ.

This clonotype was recorded at least ten times. This rearrangement joins TRBV6-1 to TRBJ2-5, with 11 bases matching TRBD2. The germline V gene has CDR1 MNHNS and CDR2 SASEGT. The V and J ends lost 6 bases and 4 bases, in that order; junction bases with no gene match: 4. The CDR3 has 14 residues. The CDR3 reads CASRPGLAGETQYF. CDR3 coding DNA: TGTGCCAGCAGACCAGGACTAGCGGGAGAGACCCAGTACTTC.

The table lists this clonotype with many counts. This chain joins TRBV28 and TRBJ2-5; D may match TRBD1 or TRBD2 (5 bases each). The CDR3 contains 15 residues. Per germline, CDR1 MDHEN and CDR2 SYDVKM. Trimming took off 7 bases at V and 9 bases at J, with 24 bases between the two ends. For the CDR3, the DNA is TGTGCCAGCACCAGTTCAATCCGAGGGACCACGGCCCAGTACTTC. Its translation is CASTSSIRGTTAQYF.

This clonotype was observed at least ten times. The chain couples TRBV28 to TRBJ2-7; D is unresolved. This CDR3 has 11 residues. Germline V gives CDR1 MDHEN, CDR2 SYDVKM. V lost 7 bases, J lost 6 bases, and 10 bases lay in between. The CDR3 DNA reads as TGTGCCAGCACCATCAGTTCCGAGCAGTACTTC. It is translated as CASTISSEQYF.

At least ten counts were recorded for this clonotype. CDR3 loop: CAYSSGTSGIISEFF. CDR3 coding DNA: TGTGCCTACTCGTCCGGGACTAGCGGGATAATTTCAGAGTTCTTC. This chain joins TRBV30 and TRBJ2-1; the match to TRBD2 covers 13 bases. CDR3 length equals 15 residues. The V gene's germline CDR1 is GTSNPN and CDR2 SVGIG (reference sequence). Trimming cost V 7 bases and J 14 bases; bases outside gene matches: 17.

This chain connects TRBV7-2 to TRBJ1-1; D is undetermined. The CDR3 loop spans 14 amino acids. Per germline, CDR1 SGHTA and CDR2 FQGNSA. V lost 1 base to trimming and J lost 6 bases, with 12 bases between them. CDR3: CASSLGLGWAEAFF. The CDR3 bases are TGTGCCAGCAGCTTAGGGCTGGGCTGGGCTGAAGCTTTCTTT.

This clonotype has ten or more counts. The J gene is TRBJ2-7, the V gene TRBV15; D gene unclear. V was clipped by 3 bases and J by 7 bases, with 16 bases between them. Germline V gene lookup returns CDR1 LNHNV and CDR2 YYDKDF (reference sequence). The CDR3 has 14 residues. Here the CDR3 reads CATSSTDADGEQYF. The CDR3 DNA reads TGTGCCACCAGCAGTACGGACGCGGACGGGGAGCAGTACTTC. Looking up the rest from reference TRBV15 and TRBJ2-7 gives the full variable domain: DAMVIQNPRYQVTQFGKPVTLSCSQTLNHNVMYWYQQKSSQAPKLLFHYYDKDFNNEADTPDNFQSRRPNTSFCFLDIRSPGLGDTAMYLCATSSTDADGEQYFGPGTRLTVT.

This clonotype was recorded at least ten times. V is TRBV28 and J is TRBJ1-1; the D gene is possibly TRBD1 (5 bases). The CDR3 has 15 residues. In germline, CDR1 is MDHEN, CDR2 SYDVKM. With 4 bases removed from V and 1 base from J, the gap between germline ends came to 13 bases. CDR3 residues: CASSWGEQGNTEAFF. CDR3 nucleotides: TGTGCCAGCAGTTGGGGGGAGCAGGGGAACACTGAAGCTTTCTTT. The full variable domain, its missing parts supplied by reference TRBV28 and TRBJ1-1, is DVKVTQSSRYLVKRTGEKVFLECVQDMDHENMFWYRQDPGLGLRLIYFSYDVKMKEKGDIPEGYSVSREKKERFSLILESASTNQTSMYLCASSWGEQGNTEAFFGQGTRLTVV.

CDR3 region: CASSLTGGLTEQFF. The CDR3, as DNA: TGCGCCAGCAGCTTGACGGGAGGGCTAACTGAGCAGTTCTTC. This rearrangement joins TRBV5-1 to TRBJ2-1; 8 bases are a match to TRBD2. CDR3 length equals 14 residues. Trimming took 1 base from V and 9 from J; bases not matched to a gene: 6. Germline loops: CDR1 SGHRS, CDR2 YFSETQ.

This clonotype was seen repeatedly, ten times or more. The chain recombines TRBV7-3 with TRBJ2-2, with D hard to call. This CDR3 has 13 amino acids. Trimming took 2 bases from V and 4 from J, leaving 5 bases between them. CDR1 SGHTA and CDR2 FQGTGA come from the germline V gene. CDR3 DNA sequence: TGTGCCAGCAGCTTATTGGTCACCGGGGAGCTGTTTTTT. Amino acid sequence: CASSLLVTGELFF.